This T cell receptor (beta chain) comes out of a study of OX40 agonist ivuxolimab in advanced cancers. Study details: Patients with hepatocellular carcinoma, melanoma, renal cell or head and neck cancer made up the dose-escalation patients.

The table came from immunoSEQ multiplex PCR; TCRdb's copy has only in-frame clones and leaves some out. The sample records about 65,000 clones, roughly 84% being singletons. Sequencing used CD4+ or CD8+ T cells sorted from blood, obtained in a trial of the OX40 agonist ivuxolimab. The source of this sequence is an adult with an advanced solid tumor such as melanoma, head and neck, liver or kidney cancer.

The DNA of the CDR3 is TGTGCCAGCAGGACAGGGGGAGGGTATCAGCCCCAGCATTTT. As protein: CASRTGGGYQPQHF. The chain joins TRBV6-6 to TRBJ1-5, with 9 positions matching TRBD1. CDR3 length: 14 residues. The germline CDR1 and CDR2 sequences are MNHNY and SVGAGI (reference sequence). With V trimmed by 6 bases and J by 5 bases, 5 bases remained unmatched.